Detailed here is one T cell receptor beta chain. Profiling relied on immunoSEQ multiplex PCR, and the TCRdb table lists in-frame clones only, not all of them. Altogether tens of thousands of clones are present, more than 80% being singletons, with the ten largest covering just over 5%. This sample is drawn from a study of blood T cell repertoires in COVID-19. This sequence originates from a man aged 80 or over with acute or convalescent COVID-19. Specimen: peripheral blood.

CDR3 DNA sequence: TGTGCCAGCAGCCAAGCAGGACAGGGGCTATTGGATGAGCAGTTCTTC. Amino acid sequence: CASSQAGQGLLDEQFF. J is TRBJ2-1 and V is TRBV3-1 (or the pseudogene TRBV3-2); 9 bases line up with TRBD1. V lost 1 base, J lost 8 bases, and 9 bases stayed unmatched. The CDR3 consists of 16 residues. Germline V gives CDR1 LGHDT, CDR2 YNNKEL (reference sequence).